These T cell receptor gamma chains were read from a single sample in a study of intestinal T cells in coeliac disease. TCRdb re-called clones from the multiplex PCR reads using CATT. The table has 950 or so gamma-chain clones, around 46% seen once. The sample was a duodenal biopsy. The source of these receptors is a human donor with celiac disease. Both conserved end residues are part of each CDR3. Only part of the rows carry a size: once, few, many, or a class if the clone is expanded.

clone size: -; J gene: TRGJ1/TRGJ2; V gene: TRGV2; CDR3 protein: CATWDGEKLF; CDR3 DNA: TGTGCCACCTGGGACGGGGAGAAACTCTTT
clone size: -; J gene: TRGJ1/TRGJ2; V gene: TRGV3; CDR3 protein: CATCTRNLF; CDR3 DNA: TGTGCCACCTGTACAAGAAATCTCTTT
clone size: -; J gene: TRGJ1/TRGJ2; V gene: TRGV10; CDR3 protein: CACVVHGKKLF; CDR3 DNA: TGTGCCTGCGTAGTCCACGGGAAGAAACTCTTT
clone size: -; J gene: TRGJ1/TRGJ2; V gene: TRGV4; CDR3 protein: CAPGMALGGYKKLF; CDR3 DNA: TGTGCACCTGGGATGGCTCTAGGGGGGTATAAGAAACTCTTT
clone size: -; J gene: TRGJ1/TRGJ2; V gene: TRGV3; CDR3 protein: CATWGQAEGYKKLF; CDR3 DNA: TGTGCCACCTGGGGACAGGCTGAAGGTTATAAGAAACTCTTT
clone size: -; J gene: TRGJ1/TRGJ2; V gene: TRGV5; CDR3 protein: CATAIKKLF; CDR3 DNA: TGTGCGACGGCTATTAAGAAACTCTTT
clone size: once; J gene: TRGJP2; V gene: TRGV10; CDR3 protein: CAAKKVVNWIKTF; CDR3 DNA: TGTGCTGCCAAAAAAGTAGTGAATTGGATCAAGACGTTT
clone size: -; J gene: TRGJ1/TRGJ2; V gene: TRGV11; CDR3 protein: CTTVPAGLGVRKKLF; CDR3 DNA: -
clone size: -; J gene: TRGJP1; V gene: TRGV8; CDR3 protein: CATWDHYTGWFKIF; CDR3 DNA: TGTGCCACCTGGGACCACTACACTGGTTGGTTCAAGATATTT
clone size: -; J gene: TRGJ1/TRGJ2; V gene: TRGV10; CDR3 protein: CAAPRGLYKKLF; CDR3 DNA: TGTGCTGCGCCGAGGGGTCTTTATAAGAAACTCTTT
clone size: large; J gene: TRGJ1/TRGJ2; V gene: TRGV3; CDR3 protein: CATWDKPFWYKKLF; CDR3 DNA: TGTGCCACCTGGGACAAGCCCTTTTGGTATAAGAAACTCTTT
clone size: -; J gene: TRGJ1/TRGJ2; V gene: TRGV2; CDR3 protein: CATWDGLKKLF; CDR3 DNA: TGTGCCACCTGGGACGGGCTTAAGAAACTCTTT
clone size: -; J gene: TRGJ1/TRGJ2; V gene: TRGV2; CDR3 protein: CAHLGRAGGYKKLF; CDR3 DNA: TGTGCCCACCTGGGACGGGCCGGGGGTTATAAGAAACTCTTT
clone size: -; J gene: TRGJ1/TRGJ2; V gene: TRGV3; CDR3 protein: CAHLGRYYKKLF; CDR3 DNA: TGTGCCCACCTGGGACGGTATTATAAGAAACTCTTT
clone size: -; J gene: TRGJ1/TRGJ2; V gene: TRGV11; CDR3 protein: CACCNKKLF; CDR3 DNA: TGTGCCTGCTGCAATAAGAAACTCTTT
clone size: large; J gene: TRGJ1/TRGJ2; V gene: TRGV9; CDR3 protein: CALWEVLFF; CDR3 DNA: TGTGCCTTGTGGGAGGTACTATTTTTT
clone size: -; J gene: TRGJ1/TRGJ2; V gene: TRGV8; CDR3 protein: CTTWVPQGKLF; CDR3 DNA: TGTACCACCTGGGTCCCCCAGGGGAAACTCTTT
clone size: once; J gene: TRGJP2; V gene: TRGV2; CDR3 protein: CAPGTGQNDWIKTF; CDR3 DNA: TGTGCACCTGGGACGGGCCAAAATGATTGGATCAAGACGTTT
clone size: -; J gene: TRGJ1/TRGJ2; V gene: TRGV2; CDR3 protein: CATWDGQGISKKLF; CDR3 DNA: TGTGCCACCTGGGACGGGCAGGGTATTAGTAAGAAACTCTTT
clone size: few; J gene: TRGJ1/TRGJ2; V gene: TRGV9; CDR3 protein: CALWECLVKLF; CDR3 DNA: TGTGCCTTGTGGGAGTGCTTGGTTAAACTCTTT
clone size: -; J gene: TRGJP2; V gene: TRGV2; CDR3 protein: CATWEARFEYSSDWIKTF; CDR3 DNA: TGTGCCACCTGGGAGGCCCGCTTCGAATATAGTAGTGATTGGATCAAGACGTTT
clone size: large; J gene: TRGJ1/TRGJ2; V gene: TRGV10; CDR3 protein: CAAWDYYKKLF; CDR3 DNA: TGTGCTGCGTGGGACTATTATAAGAAACTCTTT
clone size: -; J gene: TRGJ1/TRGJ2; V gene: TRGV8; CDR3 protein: CAPGRRVEKLF; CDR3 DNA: TGTGCACCTGGGCGAAGGGTGGAGAAACTCTTT
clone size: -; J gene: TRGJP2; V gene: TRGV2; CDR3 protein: CATWDGPLVVNWIKTF; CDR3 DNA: TGTGCCACCTGGGACGGGCCGTTGGTAGTGAATTGGATCAAGACGTTT
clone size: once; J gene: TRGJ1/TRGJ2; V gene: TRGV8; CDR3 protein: CAPGPTFWKLF; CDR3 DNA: TGTGCACCTGGACCCACATTTTGGAAACTCTTT
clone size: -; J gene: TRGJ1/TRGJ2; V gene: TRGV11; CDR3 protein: CACWTRSDKKLF; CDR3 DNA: TGTGCCTGCTGGACCCGATCTGATAAGAAACTCTTT
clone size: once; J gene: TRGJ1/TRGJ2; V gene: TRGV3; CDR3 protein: CADLGQALKKLF; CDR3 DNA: TGTGCCGACCTGGGACAGGCTCTAAAGAAACTCTTT
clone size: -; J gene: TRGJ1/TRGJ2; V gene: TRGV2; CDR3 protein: CATWDGPQKLF; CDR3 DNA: TGTGCCACCTGGGACGGGCCCCAGAAACTCTTT
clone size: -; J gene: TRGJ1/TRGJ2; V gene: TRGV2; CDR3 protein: CATWTAFNYYKKLF; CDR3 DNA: TGTGCCACCTGGACGGCCTTCAATTATTATAAGAAACTCTTT
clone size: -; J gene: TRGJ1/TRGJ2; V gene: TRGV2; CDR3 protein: CATWTDPYYKKLF; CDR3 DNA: TGTGCCACCTGGACGGACCCTTATTACAAGAAACTCTTT
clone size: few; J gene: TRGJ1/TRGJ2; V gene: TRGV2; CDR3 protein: CATWDGAWWWKKLF; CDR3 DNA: TGTGCCACCTGGGACGGGGCGTGGTGGTGGAAGAAACTCTTT
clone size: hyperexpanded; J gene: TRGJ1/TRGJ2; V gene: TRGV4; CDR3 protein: CATWDDYKKLF; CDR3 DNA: TGTGCCACCTGGGATGATTATAAGAAACTCTTT
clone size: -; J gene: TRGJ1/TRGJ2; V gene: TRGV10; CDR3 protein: CAAWASPLRYKKLF; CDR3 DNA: TGTGCTGCGTGGGCCTCACCCTTGCGGTATAAGAAACTCTTT
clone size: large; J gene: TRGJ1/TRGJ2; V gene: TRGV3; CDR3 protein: CATWDRYYYKKLF; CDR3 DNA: TGTGCCACCTGGGACAGGTACTATTATAAGAAACTCTTT
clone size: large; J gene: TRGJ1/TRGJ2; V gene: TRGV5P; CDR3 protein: CATWGVSYYKKLF; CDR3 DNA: TGTGCCACCTGGGGCGTTTCTTATTATAAGAAACTCTTT
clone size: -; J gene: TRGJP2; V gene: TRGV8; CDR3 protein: CATLLVSDWIKTF; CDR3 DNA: TGTGCCACCCTCTTAGTTAGTGATTGGATCAAGACGTTT
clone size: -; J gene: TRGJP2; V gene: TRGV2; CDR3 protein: CATWDGGVIGIKTF; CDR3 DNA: TGTGCCACCTGGGACGGGGGGGTGATTGGGATCAAGACGTTT
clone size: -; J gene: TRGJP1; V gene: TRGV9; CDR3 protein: CALWEVGDTTGWFKIF; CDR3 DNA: TGTGCCTTGTGGGAGGTCGGGGATACCACTGGTTGGTTCAAGATATTT
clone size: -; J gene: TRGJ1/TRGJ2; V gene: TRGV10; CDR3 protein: CAAWGLQGGYKKLF; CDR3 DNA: TGTGCTGCGTGGGGATTGCAGGGGGGTTATAAGAAACTCTTT
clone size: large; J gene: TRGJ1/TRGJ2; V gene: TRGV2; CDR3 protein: CATWDGLGVYYKKLF; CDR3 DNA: TGTGCCACCTGGGACGGGCTGGGGGTTTATTATAAGAAACTCTTT
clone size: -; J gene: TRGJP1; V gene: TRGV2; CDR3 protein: CANLGRLRFKIF; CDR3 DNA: TGTGCCAACCTGGGACGACTTAGGTTCAAGATATTT
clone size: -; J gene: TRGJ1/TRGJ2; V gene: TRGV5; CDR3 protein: CATWDRPFYYKKLF; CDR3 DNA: TGTGCCACCTGGGACAGGCCATTTTATTATAAGAAACTCTTT
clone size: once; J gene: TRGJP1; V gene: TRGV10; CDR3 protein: CAAWDSGWFKIF; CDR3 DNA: TGTGCTGCGTGGGATAGCGGTTGGTTCAAGATATTT
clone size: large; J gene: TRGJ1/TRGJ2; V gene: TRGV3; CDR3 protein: CATWDRQSPSTKKLF; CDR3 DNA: TGTGCCACCTGGGACAGGCAAAGTCCCTCGACTAAGAAACTCTTT
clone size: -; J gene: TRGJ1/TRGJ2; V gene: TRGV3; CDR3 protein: CATCTRNVF; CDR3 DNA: TGTGCCACCTGTACAAGAAACGTCTTT
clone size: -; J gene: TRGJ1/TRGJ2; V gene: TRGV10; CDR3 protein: CAAPREAYKKLF; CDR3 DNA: TGTGCTGCGCCGAGGGAGGCTTATAAGAAACTCTTT
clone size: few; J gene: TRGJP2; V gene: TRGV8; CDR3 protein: CAPEQGHSSDWIKTF; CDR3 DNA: TGTGCACCTGAGCAAGGCCATAGTAGTGATTGGATCAAGACGTTT
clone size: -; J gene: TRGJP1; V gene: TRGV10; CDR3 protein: CAALGLSGWFKIF; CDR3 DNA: TGTGCTGCGTTGGGATTAAGCGGTTGGTTCAAGATATTT
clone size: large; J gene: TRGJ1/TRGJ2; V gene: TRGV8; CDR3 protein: CATWGYYKKLF; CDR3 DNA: TGTGCCACCTGGGGTTATTATAAGAAACTCTTT
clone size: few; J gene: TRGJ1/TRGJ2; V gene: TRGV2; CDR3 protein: CATWDGPGEKLF; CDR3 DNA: TGTGCCACCTGGGACGGGCCGGGGGAGAAACTCTTT
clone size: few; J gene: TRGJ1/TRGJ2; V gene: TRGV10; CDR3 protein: CAAWGLYYKKLF; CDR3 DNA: TGTGCTGCGTGGGGACTTTATTATAAGAAACTCTTT
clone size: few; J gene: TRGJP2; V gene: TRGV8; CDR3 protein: CATWGGGDWIKTF; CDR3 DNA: TGTGCCACCTGGGGGGGAGGTGATTGGATCAAGACGTTT
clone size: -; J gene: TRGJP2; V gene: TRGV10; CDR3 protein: CARFGSDWIKTF; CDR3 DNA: TGTGCTCGCTTCGGTAGTGATTGGATCAAGACGTTT
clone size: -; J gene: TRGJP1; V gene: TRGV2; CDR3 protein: CATWDGPTGWFKIF; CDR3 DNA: TGTGCCACCTGGGACGGGCCAACTGGTTGGTTCAAGATATTT
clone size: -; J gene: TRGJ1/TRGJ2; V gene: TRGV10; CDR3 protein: CAAWIAGGYKKLF; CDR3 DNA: TGTGCTGCGTGGATTGCAGGGGGTTATAAGAAACTCTTT
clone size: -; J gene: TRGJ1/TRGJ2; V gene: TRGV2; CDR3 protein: CATWHTGTRNYYKKLF; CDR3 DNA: TGTGCCACCTGGCACACGGGCACCAGGAATTATTATAAGAAACTCTTT
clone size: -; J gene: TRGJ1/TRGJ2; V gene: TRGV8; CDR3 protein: CATWDSRDYYKKLF; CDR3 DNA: TGTGCCACCTGGGATAGTCGGGATTATTATAAGAAACTCTTT
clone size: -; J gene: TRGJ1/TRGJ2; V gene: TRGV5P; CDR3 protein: CATWAVTHTYYKKLF; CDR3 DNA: TGTGCCACCTGGGCCGTAACCCACACTTATTATAAGAAACTCTTT
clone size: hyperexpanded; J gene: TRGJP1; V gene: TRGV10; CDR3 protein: CAAWDYGHFTGWFKIF; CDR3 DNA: TGTGCTGCGTGGGATTATGGGCACTTCACTGGTTGGTTCAAGATATTT
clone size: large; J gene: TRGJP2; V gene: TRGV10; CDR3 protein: CAAKKSSDWIKTF; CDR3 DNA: TGTGCTGCCAAAAAAAGTAGTGATTGGATCAAGACGTTT